The clone carrying this TCR beta chain turned up a few times. The antigen is undetermined. The authors took one heparinised blood draw, averaging roughly 120 mL, from each donor. The V end lost 0 bases, the J end lost 2 bases, and 11 bases lay between the germline ends. CDR3 length equals 16 residues. Germline lookup yields CDR1 SGHAT and CDR2 FQNNGV. These data originate in a study of beta chain features in type 1 diabetes. Study results and limitations: A possible short-template PCR bias applies equally to patients and controls. Moderate but significant shortening of TCRB CDR3s was recorded in all four CD4+ subsets from Type 1 diabetes patients.

Isolated RNA was reverse transcribed in full, so expressed TCRB transcripts were sequenced. Each sample of naive, central memory or regulatory T cells had, on average, approximately 3.5 million reads. Sequenced by immunoSEQ multiplex PCR; TCRdb stores in-frame clones only, minus some. The sample holds about 120,000 clones, about 18% seen once. This TCR was sampled from a man between 18 and 29 years old with type 1 diabetes. V is TRBV11-2 and J is TRBJ2-1, with D perhaps matching TRBD2 (6 bases). Material for sequencing was central memory CD4+ T cells from blood. The DNA for the CDR3 is TGTGCCAGCAGCTTAGATGGGGACTTTCCCTACAATGAGCAGTTCTTC. Protein sequence: CASSLDGDFPYNEQFF.